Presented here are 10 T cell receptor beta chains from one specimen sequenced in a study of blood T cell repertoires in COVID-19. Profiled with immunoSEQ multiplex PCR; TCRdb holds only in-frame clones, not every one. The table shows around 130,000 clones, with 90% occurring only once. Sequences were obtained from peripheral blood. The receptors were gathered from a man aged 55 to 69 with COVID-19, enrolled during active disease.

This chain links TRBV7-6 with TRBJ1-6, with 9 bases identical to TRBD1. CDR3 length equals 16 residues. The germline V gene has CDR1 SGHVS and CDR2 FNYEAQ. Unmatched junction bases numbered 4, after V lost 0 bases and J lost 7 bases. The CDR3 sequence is CASSLAGTGWNSPLHF. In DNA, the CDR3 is TGTGCCAGCAGCTTAGCCGGGACAGGGTGGAATTCACCCCTCCACTTT.

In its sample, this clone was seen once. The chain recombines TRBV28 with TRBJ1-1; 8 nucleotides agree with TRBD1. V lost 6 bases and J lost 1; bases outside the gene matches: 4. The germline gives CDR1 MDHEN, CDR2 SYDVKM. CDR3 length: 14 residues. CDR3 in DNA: TGTGCCAGCAGAAAACAGGGGGGGAACACTGAAGCTTTCTTT. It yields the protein CASRKQGGNTEAFF.

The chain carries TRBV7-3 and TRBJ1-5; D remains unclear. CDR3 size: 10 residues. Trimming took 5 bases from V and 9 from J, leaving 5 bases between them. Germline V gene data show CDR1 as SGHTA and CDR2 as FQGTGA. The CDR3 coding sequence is TGTGCCAGCAGCCCCCGGCCCCAGCATTTT. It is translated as CASSPRPQHF.

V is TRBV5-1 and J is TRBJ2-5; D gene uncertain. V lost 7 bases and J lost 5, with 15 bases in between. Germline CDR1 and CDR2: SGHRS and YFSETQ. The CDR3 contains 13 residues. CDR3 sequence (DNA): TGCGCCAGCTCGCCCGAGGCTTGGGAGACCCAGTACTTC. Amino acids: CASSPEAWETQYF. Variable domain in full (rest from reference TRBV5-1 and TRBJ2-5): KAGVTQTPRYLIKTRGQQVTLSCSPISGHRSVSWYQQTPGQGLQFLFEYFSETQRNKGNFPGRFSGRQFSNSRSEMNVSTLELGDSALYLCASSPEAWETQYFGPGTRLLVL.

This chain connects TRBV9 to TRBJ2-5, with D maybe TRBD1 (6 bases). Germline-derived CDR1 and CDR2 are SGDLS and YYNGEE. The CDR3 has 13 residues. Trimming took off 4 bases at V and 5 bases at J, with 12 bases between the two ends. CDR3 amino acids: CASSRTGHETQYF. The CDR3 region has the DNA TGTGCCAGCAGCCGTACAGGGCACGAGACCCAGTACTTC.

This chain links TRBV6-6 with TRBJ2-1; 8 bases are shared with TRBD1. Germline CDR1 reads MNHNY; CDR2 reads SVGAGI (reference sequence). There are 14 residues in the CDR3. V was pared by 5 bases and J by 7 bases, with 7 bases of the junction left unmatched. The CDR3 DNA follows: TGTGCCAGCAGTAGCCGGACAGGGAGGAATGAGCAGTTCTTC. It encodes CASSSRTGRNEQFF.

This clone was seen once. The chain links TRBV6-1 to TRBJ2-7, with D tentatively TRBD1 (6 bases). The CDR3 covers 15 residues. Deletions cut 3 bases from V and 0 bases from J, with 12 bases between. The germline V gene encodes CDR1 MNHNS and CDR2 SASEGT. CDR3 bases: TGTGCCAGCAGTGAGAACAGGGAACTCTCCTACGAGCAGTACTTC. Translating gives CASSENRELSYEQYF.

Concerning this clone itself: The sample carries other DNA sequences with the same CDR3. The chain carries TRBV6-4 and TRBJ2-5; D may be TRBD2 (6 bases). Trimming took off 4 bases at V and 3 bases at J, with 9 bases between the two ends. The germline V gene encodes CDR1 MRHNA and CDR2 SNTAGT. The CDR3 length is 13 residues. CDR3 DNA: TGTGCCAGCAGTGTTAGCGGAGAAGAGACCCAGTACTTC. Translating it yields CASSVSGEETQYF.

As DNA, the CDR3 is TGTGCCAGCAGTTCACAGGGGGATGGCTACACCTTC. Translated, it gives CASSSQGDGYTF. This chain uses TRBV28 with TRBJ1-2; 8 bases fit TRBD1. Germline V lookup: CDR1 MDHEN, CDR2 SYDVKM. The ends lost 4 bases at V and 6 bases at J; junction bases unmatched: 1. CDR3 length equals 12 residues.

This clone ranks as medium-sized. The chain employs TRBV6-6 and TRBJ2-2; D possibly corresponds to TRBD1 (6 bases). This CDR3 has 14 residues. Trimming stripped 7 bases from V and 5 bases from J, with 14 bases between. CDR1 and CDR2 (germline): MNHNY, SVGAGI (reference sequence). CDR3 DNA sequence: TGTGCCAGCACCCAACAGGGAACGACCGGGGAGCTGTTTTTT. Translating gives CASTQQGTTGELFF.